This TCR beta chain was found in a study of blood T cell repertoires in COVID-19. Overall study: Italy, Spain and the United States were the sources of the convalescent and acute COVID-19 samples.

Assay used: immunoSEQ multiplex PCR; TCRdb lists only in-frame clones, some missing. Of about 74,000 clones detected, under 85% appear once; the ten largest clones hold roughly 21%. V lost 2 bases and J 1 base, leaving 8 bases between the germline ends. Germline V gives CDR1 ENHRY, CDR2 SYGVKD. The CDR3 contains 14 residues. The count of this clone is one. The genes are TRBV10-3 and TRBJ1-2, with a tentative D call TRBD1 (6 bases). The clonotype originates from a man between 65 and 79 years old with acute or convalescent COVID-19. The source material was peripheral blood. CDR3 in amino acids: CAISEPTGNYGYTF. The CDR3 DNA reads as TGTGCCATCAGTGAGCCGACAGGTAACTATGGCTACACCTTC.